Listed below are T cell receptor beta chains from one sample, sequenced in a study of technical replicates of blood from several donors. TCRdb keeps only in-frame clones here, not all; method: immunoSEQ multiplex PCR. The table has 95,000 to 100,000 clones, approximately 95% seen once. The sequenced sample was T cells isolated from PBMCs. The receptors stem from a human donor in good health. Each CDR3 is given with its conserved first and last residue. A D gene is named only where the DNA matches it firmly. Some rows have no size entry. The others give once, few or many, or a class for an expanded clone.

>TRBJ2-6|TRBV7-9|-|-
TGTGCCAGCAGGACTCCGAACCGGGACAAGACTTCTGGGGCCAACGTCCTGACTTTC
CASRTPNRDKTSGANVLTF
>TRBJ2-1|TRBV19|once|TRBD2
TGTGCCAGTAGTACCGAACGGGGCGGGAGCACCTACAATGAGCAGTTCTTC
CASSTERGGSTYNEQFF
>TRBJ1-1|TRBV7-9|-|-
TGTGCCAGCAGCTTAGTCGGTGGGAGTGCCACTGAAGCTTTCTTT
CASSLVGGSATEAFF
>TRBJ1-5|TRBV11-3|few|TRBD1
TGTGCCAGCAGCGCAACCGGGACAGGGGATCAGCCCCAGCATTTT
CASSATGTGDQPQHF
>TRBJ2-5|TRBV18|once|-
TGTGCCAGCTCACCACTGGGAGCAGAGACCCAGTACTTC
CASSPLGAETQYF
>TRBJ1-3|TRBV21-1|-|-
TGTGCCAGCAGCCTGGACTTGGCCGGAAACACCATATATTTT
CASSLDLAGNTIYF
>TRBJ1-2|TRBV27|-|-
TGTGCCAGCAGCTCCCTAGTGGGGGGATATGGCTACACCTTC
CASSSLVGGYGYTF
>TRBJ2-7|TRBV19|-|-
TGTGCCAGTAGCGAGGCGGCGGGCGAGCAGTACTTC
CASSEAAGEQYF
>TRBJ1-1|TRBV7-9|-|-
TGTGCCAGCGATAAAGGTCAGGGGAACACTGAAGCTTTCTTT
CASDKGQGNTEAFF
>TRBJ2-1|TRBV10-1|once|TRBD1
TGCGCCAGCAGACCGGGACAGCGCCCATCGGGCTTATACAATGAGCAGTTCTTC
CASRPGQRPSGLYNEQFF
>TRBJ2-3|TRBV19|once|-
TGTGCCAGTAAGGGGGGGACTACTAGCACAGATACGCAGTATTTT
CASKGGTTSTDTQYF
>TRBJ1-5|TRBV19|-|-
TGTGCCAGTAGTATAGGGCAGGGAGGTTTCGCGGCTCAGCCCCAGCATTTT
CASSIGQGGFAAQPQHF
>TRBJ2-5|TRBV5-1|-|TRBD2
TGCGCCAGCAGCTCGGGAGGGCAGGGGAGGGGAGAGACCCAGTACTTC
CASSSGGQGRGETQYF
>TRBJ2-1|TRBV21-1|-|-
TGTGCCAGCAGCCCTCAACCGGGACTAGCGGGAGTTGCAAATGAGCAGTTCTTC
CASSPQPGLAGVANEQFF
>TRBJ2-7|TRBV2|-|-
TGTGCCAGCAGACTCAGGCACGAGCAGTACTTC
CASRLRHEQYF
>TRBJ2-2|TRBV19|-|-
TGTGCCAGTAGAGATCCGGGATTCACCGGGGAGCTGTTTTTT
CASRDPGFTGELFF
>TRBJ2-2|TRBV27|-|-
TGTGCCAGCAGTACTGTATCAGGGTCCGGGGAGCTGTTTTTT
CASSTVSGSGELFF
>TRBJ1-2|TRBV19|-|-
TGTGCCAGTAGTATAGACTCCAGGGGACGGAACTATGGCTACACCTTC
CASSIDSRGRNYGYTF
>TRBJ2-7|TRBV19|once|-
TGTGCCAGTAGTATCAATCGGTACGAGCAGTACTTC
CASSINRYEQYF
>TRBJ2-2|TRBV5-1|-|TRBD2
TGCGCCAGCAGCTCTCGGGGGGGGGACACCGGGGAGCTGTTTTTT
CASSSRGGDTGELFF
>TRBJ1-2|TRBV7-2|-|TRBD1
TGTGCCAGCAGTTTAAAACACACCGGGACAGGGTGGGATGGCTACACCTTC
CASSLKHTGTGWDGYTF
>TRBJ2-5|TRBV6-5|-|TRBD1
TGTGCCAGCAGGCGGACAGGGGATTCAGAGACCCAGTACTTC
CASRRTGDSETQYF
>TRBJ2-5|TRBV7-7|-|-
TGTGCCAGCAGCTTAGACAGGGCGGAGACCCAGTACTTC
CASSLDRAETQYF
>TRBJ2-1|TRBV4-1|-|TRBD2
TGCGCCAGCAGCCGTACTAGCGTTGTGGGTAATGAGCAGTTCTTC
CASSRTSVVGNEQFF
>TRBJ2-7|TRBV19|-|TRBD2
TGTGCCAGTAGTCGAAAATCGGGGGGGCTAGGGTACGAGCAGTACTTC
CASSRKSGGLGYEQYF
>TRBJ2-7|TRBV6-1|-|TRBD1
TGTGCCAGCAGGCCGGACAGGGGTGGCGAGCAGTACTTC
CASRPDRGGEQYF
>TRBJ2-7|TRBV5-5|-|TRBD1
TGTGCCAGCAACCGACAGGGCTACTACGAGCAGTACTTC
CASNRQGYYEQYF
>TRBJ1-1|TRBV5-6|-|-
TGTGCCAGCAGCGGGCTAACAGGGAGTGCCGACACTGAAGCTTTCTTT
CASSGLTGSADTEAFF
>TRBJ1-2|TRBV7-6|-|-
TGTGCCAGCAGCTTGGCCCCCCTTACTAACTATGGCTACACCTTC
CASSLAPLTNYGYTF
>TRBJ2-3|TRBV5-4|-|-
TGTGCCAGCAGCCCCGGGGTAGACCCCATCTTGGATACGCAGTATTTT
CASSPGVDPILDTQYF
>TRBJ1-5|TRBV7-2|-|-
TGTGCCAGCAGCTTAGCGGGGACACCGAATCAGCCCCAGCATTTT
CASSLAGTPNQPQHF
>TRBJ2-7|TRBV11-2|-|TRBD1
TGTGCCAGCAGCTTAGCTACCTGGGCCGGGACAGGGATCATTTTC
CASSLATWAGTGIIF
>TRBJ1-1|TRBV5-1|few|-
TGCGCCAGCAGCATGAACGTGGGGAGGGAAGCTTTCTTT
CASSMNVGREAFF
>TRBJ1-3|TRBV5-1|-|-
TGCGCCAGCCGACTAGCCGGGACATCCGAAAACACCATATATTTT
CASRLAGTSENTIYF
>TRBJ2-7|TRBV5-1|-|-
TGCGCCAGCAGCTTGGGGACAGTCTTCTCCTACGAGCAGTACTTC
CASSLGTVFSYEQYF
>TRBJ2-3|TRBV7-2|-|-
TGTGCCAGCAGCTTAGCGCTTCAACTTCGCACAGATACGCAGTATTTT
CASSLALQLRTDTQYF
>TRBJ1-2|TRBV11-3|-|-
TGTGCCAGCAGCTTAAGGCAGGACTCCTATGGCTACACCTTC
CASSLRQDSYGYTF
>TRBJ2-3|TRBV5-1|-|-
TGCGCCAGCAGTTGGTCCGGACAGAGCACAGATACGCAGTATTTT
CASSWSGQSTDTQYF
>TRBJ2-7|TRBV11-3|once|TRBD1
TGTGCCAGCAGCCCGGACAGGGGGCGGTCACAAGAGCAGTACTTC
CASSPDRGRSQEQYF
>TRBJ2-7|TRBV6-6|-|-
TGTGCCAGCAGTTACGCGGACGAGCAGTACTTC
CASSYADEQYF
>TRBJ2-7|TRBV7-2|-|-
TGTGCCAGCAGCTTCGGGTCGATCGAGCAGTACTTC
CASSFGSIEQYF
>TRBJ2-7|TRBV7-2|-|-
TGTGCCAGCAGCTTAGCCGGGAGATTGGCCGAGCAGTACTTC
CASSLAGRLAEQYF
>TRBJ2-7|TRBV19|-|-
TGTGCCAGTAGTATCTCGGGGATCACCGAGCAGTACTTC
CASSISGITEQYF
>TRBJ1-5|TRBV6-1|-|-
TGTGCCAGCAGTGACACCATGGGCGGGGTCGCGCCCCAGCATTTT
CASSDTMGGVAPQHF